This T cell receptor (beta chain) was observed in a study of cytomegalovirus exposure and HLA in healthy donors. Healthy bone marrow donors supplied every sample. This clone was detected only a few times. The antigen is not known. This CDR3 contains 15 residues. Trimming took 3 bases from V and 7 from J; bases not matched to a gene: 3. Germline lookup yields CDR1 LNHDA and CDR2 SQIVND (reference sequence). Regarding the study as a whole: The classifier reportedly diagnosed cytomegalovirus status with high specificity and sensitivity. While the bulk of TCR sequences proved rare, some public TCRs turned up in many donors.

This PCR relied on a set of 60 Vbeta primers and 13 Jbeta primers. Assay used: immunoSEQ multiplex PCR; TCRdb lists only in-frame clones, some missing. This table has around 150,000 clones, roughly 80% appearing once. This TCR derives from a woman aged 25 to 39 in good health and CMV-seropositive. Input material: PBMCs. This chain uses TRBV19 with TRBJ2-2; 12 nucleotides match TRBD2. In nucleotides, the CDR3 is TGTGCCAGTAGTATCCTAGCGGGGGGGTTCGGGGAGCTGTTTTTT. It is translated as CASSILAGGFGELFF.